This is a list of T cell receptor beta chains from one sample in a study of T cell changes during pregnancy in multiple sclerosis. The repertoire was sequenced with immunoSEQ multiplex PCR; TCRdb's copy has only in-frame clones and lacks some. The table records roughly 13,000 clones, more than 80% of them present only once. The sample was peripheral blood, taken in the second trimester of pregnancy. The receptor set was obtained from a female donor in good health, enrolled as a control in a pregnancy study. CDR3s include the opening cysteine and the closing phenylalanine or tryptophan. D genes are given only for firm matches. Clone size is given for some rows only: seen once, a few or many times, or a class if the clone is expanded.

CDR3 | DNA | length | D | J | size | V
CASSLAQGRGEAFF | TGTGCCAGCAGCTTGGCACAGGGAAGGGGTGAAGCTTTCTTT | 14 | - | TRBJ1-1 | - | TRBV5-4
CASRPAGGGLSGNTIYF | TGCGCCAGCAGACCCGCGGGAGGGGGCCTCTCTGGAAACACCATATATTTT | 17 | TRBD1 | TRBJ1-3 | - | TRBV5-1
CASRYLDRVNTEAFF | TGTGCCAGCCGGTACCTGGACAGGGTTAACACTGAAGCTTTCTTT | 15 | TRBD1 | TRBJ1-1 | once | TRBV27
CASSLGANTEAFF | TGTGCCAGCAGCTTAGGAGCTAACACTGAAGCTTTCTTT | 13 | - | TRBJ1-1 | - | TRBV11-2
CAWSGRTGSNQPQHF | TGTGCCTGGAGTGGGCGGACAGGTTCCAATCAGCCCCAGCATTTT | 15 | TRBD1 | TRBJ1-5 | - | TRBV30
CASTPEGHNEQFF | TGTGCCAGCACGCCCGAGGGCCACAATGAGCAGTTCTTC | 13 | - | TRBJ2-1 | - | TRBV6-5
CAGSGDAGTGEKLFF | TGCGCCGGCAGCGGTGACGCGGGGACGGGTGAAAAACTGTTTTTT | 15 | - | TRBJ1-4 | - | TRBV5-1
CASSPSDREEPQHF | TGTGCCAGCAGCCCCTCGGACAGGGAAGAGCCCCAGCATTTT | 14 | TRBD1 | TRBJ1-5 | - | TRBV7-9
CASSLTGGWEAFF | TGTGCCAGCAGCTTAACGGGGGGCTGGGAGGCTTTCTTT | 13 | - | TRBJ1-1 | - | TRBV7-2
CASSLGLTFATNEKLFF | TGTGCCAGCAGTTTGGGTTTGACATTTGCAACTAATGAAAAACTGTTTTTT | 17 | - | TRBJ1-4 | once | TRBV28
CASNGDRLNTGELFF | TGTGCCAGCAACGGGGACAGGTTGAACACCGGGGAGCTGTTTTTT | 15 | TRBD1 | TRBJ2-2 | - | TRBV7-2
CASSSGRLAGDNEQFF | TGTGCCAGCAGTTCCGGCCGACTAGCGGGGGACAATGAGCAGTTCTTC | 16 | TRBD2 | TRBJ2-1 | - | TRBV27
CASFRDRGNSPLHF | TGTGCCAGCTTCAGGGACAGGGGTAATTCACCCCTCCACTTT | 14 | TRBD1 | TRBJ1-6 | - | TRBV28
CASSLTGGLTEAFF | TGTGCCAGCAGTTTAACAGGGGGCCTCACTGAAGCTTTCTTT | 14 | TRBD1 | TRBJ1-1 | once | TRBV6-6
CASGLLMDGPYGYTF | TGTGCCAGCGGACTTCTGATGGACGGTCCCTATGGCTACACCTTC | 15 | - | TRBJ1-2 | few | TRBV2